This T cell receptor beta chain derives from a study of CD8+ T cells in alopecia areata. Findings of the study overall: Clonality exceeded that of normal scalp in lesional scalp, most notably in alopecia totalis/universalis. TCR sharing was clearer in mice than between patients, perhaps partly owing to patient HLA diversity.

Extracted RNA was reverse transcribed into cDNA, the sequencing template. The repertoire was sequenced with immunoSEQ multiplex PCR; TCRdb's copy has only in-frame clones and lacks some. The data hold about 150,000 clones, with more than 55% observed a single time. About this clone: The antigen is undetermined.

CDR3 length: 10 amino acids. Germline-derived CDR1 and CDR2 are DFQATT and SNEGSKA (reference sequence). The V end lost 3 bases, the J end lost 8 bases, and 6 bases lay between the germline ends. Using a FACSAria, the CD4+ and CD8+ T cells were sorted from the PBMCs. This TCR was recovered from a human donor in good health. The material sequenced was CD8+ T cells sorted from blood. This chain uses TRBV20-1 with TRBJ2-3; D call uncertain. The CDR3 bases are TGCAGTGCTAGGATTAGTACGCAGTATTTT. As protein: CSARISTQYF.